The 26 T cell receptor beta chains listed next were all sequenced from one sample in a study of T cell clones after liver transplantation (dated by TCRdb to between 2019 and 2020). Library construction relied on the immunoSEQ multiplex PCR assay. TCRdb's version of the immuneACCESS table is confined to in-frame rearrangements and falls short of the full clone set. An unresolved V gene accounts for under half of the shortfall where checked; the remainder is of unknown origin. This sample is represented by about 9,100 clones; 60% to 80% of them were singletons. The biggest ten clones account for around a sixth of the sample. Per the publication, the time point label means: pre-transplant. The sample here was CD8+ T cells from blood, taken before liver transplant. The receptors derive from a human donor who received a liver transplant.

The CDR3: CASSLHGEYNEQFF. CDR3 in DNA: TGTGCCAGCAGCTTACACGGGGAATACAATGAGCAGTTCTTC. The chain employs TRBV11-2 and TRBJ2-1; D is perhaps TRBD2 (5 bases). Trimming removed 2 bases at V and 4 bases at J, with 9 bases between. The CDR3 consists of 14 residues. CDR1 and CDR2 (germline): SGHAT, FQNNGV.

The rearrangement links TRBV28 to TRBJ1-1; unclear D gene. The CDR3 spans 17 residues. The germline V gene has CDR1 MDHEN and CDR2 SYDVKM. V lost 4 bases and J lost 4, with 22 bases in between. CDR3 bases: TGTGCCAGCAGTTCTACTCTGGCCTCGGGGAGTGGCACTGAAGCTTTCTTT. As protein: CASSSTLASGSGTEAFF.

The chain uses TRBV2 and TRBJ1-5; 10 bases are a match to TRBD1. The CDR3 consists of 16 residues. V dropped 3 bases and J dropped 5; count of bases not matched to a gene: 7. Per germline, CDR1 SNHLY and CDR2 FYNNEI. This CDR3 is CASSDWTGGRDQPQHF. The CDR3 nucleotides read TGTGCCAGCAGTGATTGGACAGGGGGTAGGGATCAGCCCCAGCATTTT.

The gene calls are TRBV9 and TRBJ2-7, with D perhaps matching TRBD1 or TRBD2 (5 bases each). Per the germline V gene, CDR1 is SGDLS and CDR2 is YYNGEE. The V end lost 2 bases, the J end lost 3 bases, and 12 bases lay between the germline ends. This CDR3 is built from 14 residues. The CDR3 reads CASSVRDGIYEQYF. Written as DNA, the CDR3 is TGTGCCAGCAGCGTTCGGGACGGAATCTACGAGCAGTACTTC.

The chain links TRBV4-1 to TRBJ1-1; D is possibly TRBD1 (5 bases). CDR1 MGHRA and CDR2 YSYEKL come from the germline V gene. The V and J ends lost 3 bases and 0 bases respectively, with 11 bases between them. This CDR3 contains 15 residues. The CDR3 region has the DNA TGCGCCAGCAGCCAGGGGGGAGGGATGAACACTGAAGCTTTCTTT. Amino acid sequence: CASSQGGGMNTEAFF.

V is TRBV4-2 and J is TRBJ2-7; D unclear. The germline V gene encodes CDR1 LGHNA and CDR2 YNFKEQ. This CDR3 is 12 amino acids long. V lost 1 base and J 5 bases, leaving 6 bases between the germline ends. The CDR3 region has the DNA TGTGCCAGCAGCCAAGTGGGAAACGAGCAGTACTTC. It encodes CASSQVGNEQYF.

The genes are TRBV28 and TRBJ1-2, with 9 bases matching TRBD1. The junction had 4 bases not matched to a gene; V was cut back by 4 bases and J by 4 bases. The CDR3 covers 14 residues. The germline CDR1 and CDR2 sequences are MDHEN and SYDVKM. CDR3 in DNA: TGTGCCAGCAGTTGGACAGGGGAGGTCTATGGCTACACCTTC. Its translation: CASSWTGEVYGYTF.

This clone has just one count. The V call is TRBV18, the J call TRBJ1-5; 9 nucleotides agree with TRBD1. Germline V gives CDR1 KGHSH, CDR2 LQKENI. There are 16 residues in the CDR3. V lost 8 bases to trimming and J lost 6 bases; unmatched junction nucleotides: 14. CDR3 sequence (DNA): TGTGCCAGCCGACGATCAGGACAGGGGTCTAGTCAGCCCCAGCATTTT. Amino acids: CASRRSGQGSSQPQHF.

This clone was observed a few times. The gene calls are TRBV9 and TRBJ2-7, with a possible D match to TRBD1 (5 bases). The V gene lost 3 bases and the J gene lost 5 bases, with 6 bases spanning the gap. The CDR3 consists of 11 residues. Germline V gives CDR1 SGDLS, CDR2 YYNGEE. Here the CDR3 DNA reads TGTGCCAGCAGCGCAGGGAACGAGCAGTACTTC. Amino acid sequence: CASSAGNEQYF.

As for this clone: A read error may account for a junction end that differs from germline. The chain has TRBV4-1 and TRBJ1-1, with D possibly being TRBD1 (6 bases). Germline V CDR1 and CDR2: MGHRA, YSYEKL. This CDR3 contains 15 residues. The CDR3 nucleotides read TGCGCCAGCAGCCAAGACGGTCAGGGGAACTCTGAAGCTTTCTTT. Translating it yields CASSQDGQGNSEAFF.

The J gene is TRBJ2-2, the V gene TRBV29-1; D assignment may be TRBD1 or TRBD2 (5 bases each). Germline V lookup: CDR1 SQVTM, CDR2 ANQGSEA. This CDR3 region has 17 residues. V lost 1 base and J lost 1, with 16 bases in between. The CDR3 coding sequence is TGCAGCGTTGAAGCTCACGGGGACGGCGAGAACACCGGGGAGCTGTTTTTT. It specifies CSVEAHGDGENTGELFF.

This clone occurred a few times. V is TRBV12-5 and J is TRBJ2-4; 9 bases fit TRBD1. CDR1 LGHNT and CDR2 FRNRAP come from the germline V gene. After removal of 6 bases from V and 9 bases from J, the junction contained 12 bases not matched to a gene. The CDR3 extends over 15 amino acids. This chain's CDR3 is CASGTTGTGSPIQYF. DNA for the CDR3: TGTGCTAGTGGAACAACCGGGACAGGGTCTCCCATTCAGTACTTC. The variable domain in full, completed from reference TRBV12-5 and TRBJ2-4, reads DARVTQTPRHKVTEMGQEVTMRCQPILGHNTVFWYRQTMMQGLELLAYFRNRAPLDDSGMPKDRFSAEMPDATLATLKIQPSEPRDSAVYFCASGTTGTGSPIQYFGAGTRLSVL.

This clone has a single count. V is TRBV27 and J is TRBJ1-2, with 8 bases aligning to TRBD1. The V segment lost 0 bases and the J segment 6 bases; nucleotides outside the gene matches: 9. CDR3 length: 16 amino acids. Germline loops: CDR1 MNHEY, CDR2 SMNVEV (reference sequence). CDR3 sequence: CASSLSFYRQGNGYTF. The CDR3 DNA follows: TGTGCCAGCAGTTTATCTTTCTACCGACAGGGGAATGGCTACACCTTC.

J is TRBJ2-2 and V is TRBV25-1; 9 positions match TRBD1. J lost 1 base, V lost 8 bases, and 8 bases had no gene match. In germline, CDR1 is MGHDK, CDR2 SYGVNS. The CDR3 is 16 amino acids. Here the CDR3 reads CASGSRDRVNTGELFF. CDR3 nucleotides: TGTGCCAGCGGATCCCGGGACAGGGTGAACACCGGGGAGCTGTTTTTT.

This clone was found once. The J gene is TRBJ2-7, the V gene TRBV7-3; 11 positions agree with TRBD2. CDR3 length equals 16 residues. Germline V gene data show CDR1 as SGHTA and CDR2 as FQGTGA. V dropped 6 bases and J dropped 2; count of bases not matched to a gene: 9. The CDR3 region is CASRGTSGDFPYEQYF. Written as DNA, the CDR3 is TGTGCCAGCAGGGGGACTAGCGGAGATTTCCCCTACGAGCAGTACTTC.

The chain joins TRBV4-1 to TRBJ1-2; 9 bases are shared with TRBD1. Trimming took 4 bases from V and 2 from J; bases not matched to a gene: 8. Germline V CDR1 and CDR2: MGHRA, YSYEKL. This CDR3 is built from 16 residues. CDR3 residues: CASSLPGTGTNYGYTF. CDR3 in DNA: TGCGCCAGCAGCCTCCCCGGGACAGGGACCAACTATGGCTACACCTTC.

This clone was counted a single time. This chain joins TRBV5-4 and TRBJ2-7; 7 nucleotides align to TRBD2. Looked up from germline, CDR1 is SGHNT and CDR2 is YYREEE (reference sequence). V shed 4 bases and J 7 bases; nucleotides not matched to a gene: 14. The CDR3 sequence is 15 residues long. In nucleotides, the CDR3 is TGTGCCAGCAGCCCTTTGGGGGGGTTCCTTGAGGAGCAGTACTTC. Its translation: CASSPLGGFLEEQYF.

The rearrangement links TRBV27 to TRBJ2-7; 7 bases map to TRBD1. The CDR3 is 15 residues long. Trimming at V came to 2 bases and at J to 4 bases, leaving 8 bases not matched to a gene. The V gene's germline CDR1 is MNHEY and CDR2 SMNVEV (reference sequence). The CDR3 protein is CASSLEGWGQYEQYF. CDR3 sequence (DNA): TGTGCCAGCAGTTTAGAAGGGTGGGGACAGTACGAGCAGTACTTC.

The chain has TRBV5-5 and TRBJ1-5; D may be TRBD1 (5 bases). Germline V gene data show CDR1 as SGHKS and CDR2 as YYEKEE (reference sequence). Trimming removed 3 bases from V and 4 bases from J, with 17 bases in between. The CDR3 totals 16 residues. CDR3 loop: CASSSFAAGQNQPQHF. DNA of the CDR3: TGTGCCAGCAGCTCGTTCGCGGCAGGGCAAAATCAGCCCCAGCATTTT.

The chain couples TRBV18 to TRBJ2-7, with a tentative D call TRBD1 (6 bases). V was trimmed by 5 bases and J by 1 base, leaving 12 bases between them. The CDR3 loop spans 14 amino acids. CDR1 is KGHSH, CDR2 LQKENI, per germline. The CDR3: CASSDRDTSYEQYF. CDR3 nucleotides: TGTGCCAGCTCAGACCGGGACACGTCCTACGAGCAGTACTTC.

CDR3: CASSPGQNTEAFF. CDR3 sequence (DNA): TGTGCCAGCAGCCCCGGACAGAACACTGAAGCTTTCTTT. The chain recombines TRBV5-6 with TRBJ1-1; D may be TRBD1 (5 bases). The CDR3 spans 13 residues. Germline assignment: CDR1 SGHDT and CDR2 YYEEEE. With 4 bases removed from V and 1 base from J, the gap between germline ends came to 8 bases.

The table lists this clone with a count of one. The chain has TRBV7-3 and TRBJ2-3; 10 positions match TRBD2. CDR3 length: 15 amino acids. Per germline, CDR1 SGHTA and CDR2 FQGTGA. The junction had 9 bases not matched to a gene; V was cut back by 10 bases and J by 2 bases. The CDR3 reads CATSERGGSTDTQYF. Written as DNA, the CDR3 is TGTGCCACCTCAGAGCGGGGGGGATCCACAGATACGCAGTATTTT.

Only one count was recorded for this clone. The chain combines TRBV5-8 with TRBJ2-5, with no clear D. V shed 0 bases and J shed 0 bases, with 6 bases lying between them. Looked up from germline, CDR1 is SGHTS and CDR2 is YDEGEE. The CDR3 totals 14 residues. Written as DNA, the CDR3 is TGTGCCAGCAGCTTGGTCAGGAACCAAGAGACCCAGTACTTC. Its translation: CASSLVRNQETQYF.

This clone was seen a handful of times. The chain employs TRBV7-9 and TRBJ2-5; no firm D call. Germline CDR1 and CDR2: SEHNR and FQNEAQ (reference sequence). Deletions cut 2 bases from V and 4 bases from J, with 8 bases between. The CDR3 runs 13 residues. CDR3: CASSLRHIETQYF. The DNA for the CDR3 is TGTGCCAGCAGCTTACGCCATATAGAGACCCAGTACTTC.

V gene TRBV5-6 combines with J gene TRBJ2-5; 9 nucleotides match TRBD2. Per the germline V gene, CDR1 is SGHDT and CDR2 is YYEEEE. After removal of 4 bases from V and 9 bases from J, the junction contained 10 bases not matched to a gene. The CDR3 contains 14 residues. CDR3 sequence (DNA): TGTGCCAGCAGCCCGGGGACGGAGCGGGGGGCCCAGTACTTC. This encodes CASSPGTERGAQYF.

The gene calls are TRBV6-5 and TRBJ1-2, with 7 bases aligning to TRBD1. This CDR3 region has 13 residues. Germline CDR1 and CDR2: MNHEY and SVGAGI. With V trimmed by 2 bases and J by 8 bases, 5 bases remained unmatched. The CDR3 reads CASSYGTGEGYTF. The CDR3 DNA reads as TGTGCCAGCAGTTACGGTACAGGGGAAGGCTACACCTTC.